This TCR beta chain was captured by sequencing in a study of OX40 agonist ivuxolimab in advanced cancers. Study details: Participants, around 80% male, averaged roughly 60 years of age, ranging from roughly 23 to 90.

From germline, CDR1 is ENHRY and CDR2 SYGVKD. The V end was cut by 3 bases, the J end by 12 bases, with 20 bases between. The CDR3 has 14 amino acids. Repertoires were generated with immunoSEQ multiplex PCR, while TCRdb's copy carries only in-frame clones and drops some. The data show under 20,000 clones, over 55% seen once. Blood was sampled at baseline, cycle 4 day 1, and cycle 7 day 1. This specimen was CD4+ or CD8+ T cells sorted from blood, taken in a trial of the OX40 agonist ivuxolimab. The source is an adult with an advanced solid tumor such as melanoma, head and neck, liver or kidney cancer. The rearrangement links TRBV10-3 to TRBJ1-2, with D hard to call. The CDR3 protein is CAISDPGVTDGNTF. As DNA, the CDR3 is TGTGCCATCAGTGACCCCGGGGTAACGGATGGGAACACCTTC.